Included here is one TCR beta chain sequence, with context. In this sample, this clonotype turned up many times. The antigen this receptor binds is unknown. Within one base of it there is no much larger clone, and no base qualities were kept. Synthesis of TCR cDNA relied on 5'RACE template switching, a step that introduced a universal primer site along with unique molecular identifiers. cDNA synthesis was primed from both the TCR alpha and TCR beta constant segments. Library amplification involved two PCR steps, and the second step added sample barcodes and sequencing adapters. Sequencing of libraries was performed on Illumina HiSeq 2500 (2x100 bp) or NovaSeq (2x150 bp). As for the original processing: MIGEC was used to demultiplex reads and collapse the reads into UMI consensus sequences, and MiXCR was used for V(D)J alignment. Clonotypes responding to the vaccine were identified with edgeR on replicate PBMC samples, with the criteria of FDR below 0.01 and a log2 fold change above 5 up to day 15. CD4 or CD8 identity was assigned to each bulk clonotype according to whether the clonotype was present at higher abundance in the sequenced CD4 repertoire or the sequenced CD8 repertoire. TCRdb applied fastp at Q25 and MiXCR to the public reads, then kept only in-frame beta chains. Identical CDR3 protein sequences are pooled into one entry, listed with their most common genes and DNA. None of the V and J calls come from the authors' own analysis; TCRdb made them. This sample gives around 250,000 distinct CDR3 sequences in total; less than 9% of them show up just once. The ten largest make up 0.65% to 0.9% of the sample.

Taken from the germline V gene, the CDR1 and CDR2 loops are SGHRS and YFSETQ. The CDR3 sequence holds 13 residues, the cysteine and phenylalanine included. The sequence is cut down to CDR3 DNA, 39 bases in frame from base 1. Relative to germline, V is missing 4 bases and J is missing 3 bases, with 3 bases of the junction outside any gene match. These data belong to a study of T cells after yellow fever vaccination (dated 2019 in TCRdb). The study in broad terms: Libraries from fractions with low cell numbers were prepared with the SMART-Seq v4 Ultra Low Input RNA kit. Bulk TCR alpha and beta repertoires were sequenced longitudinally to track T-cell clones before and after primary and booster YFV17D yellow fever vaccination. Two healthy male donors, one aged 18 to 29 and one aged 30 to 40 years, were included in the cohort. Blood was drawn at multiple timepoints before and after primary and secondary immunization, with bulk PBMC replicates and cell subsets isolated.

The treatment or condition label of this sample denotes: live attenuated yellow fever vaccine strain. A standard Ficoll-Paque protocol was used to isolate PBMCs from peripheral blood. CD4 and CD8 T-cell fractions were isolated with Dynabeads CD4 and CD8 positive selection kits. RNA was extracted with TriZol from bulk PBMCs, CD4 and CD8 fractions, and dextramer-positive and dextramer-negative fractions. Summary of the overall study and its limitations: After the booster, most of the clones that had expanded following primary vaccination were detected again (almost 98% of CD4 and roughly 90% of CD8), which suggests that memory was broadly maintained. Only a couple of donors were included in the study, so the extent to which the findings can be generalized is limited. A small fraction of clonotypes appeared in both the CD4 and CD8 compartments, likely as a result of convergent recombination. Compared with the primary T-cell response, the secondary T-cell response was weaker but faster, peaking on day 5 rather than day 15. FACS-sorted repertoires could contain abundant contaminating clonotypes from the bulk population, so computational filtering was required.

The specimen was CD4+ T cells sorted from PBMCs, collected 15 days after the yellow fever booster vaccination. The receptor was isolated from a man aged 25 to 40 who received the YFV17D yellow fever vaccine. The rearrangement joined TRBV5-1 to TRBJ1-1; TRBD1 matches 7 bases in the middle. This receptor carries the CDR3 CASSGGGYTEAFF. The nucleotides read TGCGCCAGCAGCGGAGGGGGCTACACTGAAGCTTTCTTT.